Shown below are 20 T cell receptor beta chains from a single sample sequenced in a study of blood T cell repertoires in COVID-19. Some clones are missing from TCRdb's copy, which holds only in-frame ones; the method was immunoSEQ multiplex PCR. The table records about 440,000 clones, around nine tenths of them present only once. Sequenced: peripheral blood. These receptor sequences come from a woman younger than 45 with acute or convalescent COVID-19.

The chain joins TRBV2 to TRBJ2-1, with 12 bases identical to TRBD2. From germline, CDR1 is SNHLY and CDR2 FYNNEI. CDR3 length equals 15 residues. V shed 4 bases and J 8 bases; nucleotides not matched to a gene: 6. The chain's CDR3 is CASSGTSGVLDEQFF. CDR3 DNA: TGTGCCAGCAGTGGGACTAGCGGGGTCCTCGATGAGCAGTTCTTC.

This clone occurred many times. The gene calls are TRBV10-3 and TRBJ1-1, with D hard to call. This CDR3 has 13 residues. The germline V gene has CDR1 ENHRY and CDR2 SYGVKD. V shed 5 bases and J shed 3 bases, with 10 bases lying between them. The CDR3 sequence: CAISIAPDTEAFF. CDR3 bases: TGTGCCATCAGTATAGCCCCGGACACTGAAGCTTTCTTT.

The table lists this clone with a few counts. V and J are TRBV19 and TRBJ1-2; D perhaps matches TRBD1 (6 bases). Germline V gene data show CDR1 as LNHDA and CDR2 as SQIVND (reference sequence). V dropped 8 bases and J dropped 4 bases, with 17 bases sitting between them. The CDR3 runs 14 residues. The chain's CDR3 is CASSRQEKIYGYTF. CDR3 bases: TGTGCCAGTTCACGACAGGAAAAGATCTATGGCTACACCTTC.

The chain links TRBV28 to TRBJ1-1; the match to TRBD1 covers 7 bases. V gave up 2 bases and J gave up 2 bases; unmatched junction bases: 5. Germline-derived CDR1 and CDR2 are MDHEN and SYDVKM. The CDR3 contains 15 residues. The CDR3 bases are TGTGCCAGCAGTTTAACTTACAGGGGAAACACTGAAGCTTTCTTT. Amino acid sequence: CASSLTYRGNTEAFF.

This sequence joins TRBV24-1 and TRBJ2-3; 10 nucleotides match TRBD1. The V gene's germline CDR1 is KGHDR and CDR2 SFDVKD. The CDR3 totals 20 residues. The V segment lost 4 bases and the J segment 2 bases; nucleotides outside the gene matches: 17. CDR3 sequence: CATSDSYPPGTGAHTDTQYF. CDR3 nucleotides: TGTGCCACCAGTGACTCGTATCCTCCCGGGACAGGGGCTCACACAGATACGCAGTATTTT.

The chain has TRBV4-2 and TRBJ1-2; 8 bases line up with TRBD1. Germline CDR1 and CDR2: LGHNA and YNFKEQ. This CDR3 region has 15 residues. V shed 0 bases, J shed 5 bases, and the junction held 5 bases outside the gene matches. Here the CDR3 reads CASSQEYQGAYGYTF. Here the CDR3 DNA reads TGTGCCAGCAGCCAAGAGTACCAGGGGGCGTATGGCTACACCTTC.

V and J are TRBV5-1 and TRBJ1-1; TRBD1 agrees at 9 bases. Germline loops: CDR1 SGHRS, CDR2 YFSETQ. The CDR3 covers 14 residues. V shed 3 bases, J shed 1 base, and the junction held 1 base outside the gene matches. The CDR3 here is CASSWGQGNTEAFF. The CDR3 DNA follows: TGCGCCAGCAGCTGGGGACAGGGGAACACTGAAGCTTTCTTT.

The chain has TRBV28 and TRBJ1-1, with 9 bases that match TRBD1. V lost 6 bases and J lost 8; bases outside the gene matches: 7. The CDR3 has 13 amino acids. Germline V gene data show CDR1 as MDHEN and CDR2 as SYDVKM. In DNA, the CDR3 is TGTGCCAGCAGACGGGACAGGGACGGCGAAGCTTTCTTT. Protein product: CASRRDRDGEAFF.

This clone was observed a handful of times. V and J are TRBV25-1 and TRBJ1-1, with TRBD1 as a possible D gene (6 bases). Germline V gene lookup returns CDR1 MGHDK and CDR2 SYGVNS. Trimming stripped 4 bases from V and 1 base from J, with 10 bases between. This CDR3 comprises 14 residues. CDR3 residues: CASSGATGNTEAFF. DNA of the CDR3: TGTGCCAGCAGTGGGGCGACAGGGAACACTGAAGCTTTCTTT.

There are a few counts of this clone. The chain carries TRBV7-9 and TRBJ2-3, with D perhaps matching TRBD1 (6 bases). Germline V gene lookup returns CDR1 SEHNR and CDR2 FQNEAQ (reference sequence). This CDR3 spans 17 amino acids. The ends were cut back, 2 bases at V and 1 base at J, with 16 bases in the middle. The CDR3 DNA reads TGTGCCAGCAGCTTAATCGGGACACCACCACGCACAGATACGCAGTATTTT. It encodes CASSLIGTPPRTDTQYF. Full variable domain (outside the CDR3, taken from reference TRBV7-9 and TRBJ2-3): DTGVSQNPRHKITKRGQNVTFRCDPISEHNRLYWYRQTLGQGPEFLTYFQNEAQLEKSRLLSDRFSAERPKGSFSTLEIQRTEQGDSAMYLCASSLIGTPPRTDTQYFGPGTRLTVL.

The chain is built from TRBV3-1 (or the pseudogene TRBV3-2) and TRBJ2-1; 7 nucleotides match TRBD2. The germline V gene encodes CDR1 LGHDT and CDR2 YNNKEL (reference sequence). The CDR3 is made up of 15 amino acids. J was trimmed by 4 bases and V by 3 bases; bases with no gene match: 6. The CDR3 reads CASSHPRGGYNEQFF. In DNA, the CDR3 is TGTGCCAGCAGCCACCCCCGCGGGGGTTACAATGAGCAGTTCTTC.

The V gene is TRBV30, the J gene TRBJ1-6, with 11 bases lining up with TRBD1. This CDR3 has 17 residues. Germline CDR1 and CDR2: GTSNPN and SVGIG (reference sequence). V dropped 3 bases and J dropped 1; count of bases not matched to a gene: 5. The CDR3 coding sequence is TGTGCCTGGAGGTTGGACAGGGGGCTTTCCTATAATTCACCCCTCCACTTT. Amino acid sequence: CAWRLDRGLSYNSPLHF.

Comment on this clone: A junction boundary mismatches the germline segment, possibly from a read error. The CDR3 spells CATSNQATVTQYF. CDR3 nucleotide sequence: TGTGCCACCAGTAATCAAGCGACAGTTACGCAGTATTTT. This chain links TRBV24-1 with TRBJ2-3; D possibly corresponds to TRBD1 (5 bases). CDR1 is KGHDR, CDR2 SFDVKD, per germline. The CDR3 is 13 residues long.

The chain recombines TRBV4-1 with TRBJ1-2, with TRBD1 identical over 10 bases. Germline V CDR1 and CDR2: MGHRA, YSYEKL. J gave up 5 bases and V 3 bases, and 12 bases lay outside the gene matches. This CDR3 contains 17 residues. CDR3 nucleotides: TGCGCCAGCAGCCAGGGCGTATGGACAGGGGGGCATTATGGCTACACCTTC. Its protein is CASSQGVWTGGHYGYTF.

The chain has TRBV11-2 and TRBJ1-5; D uncertain. The ends were cut back, 5 bases at V and 2 bases at J, with 10 bases in the middle. Germline V gene lookup returns CDR1 SGHAT and CDR2 FQNNGV. The CDR3 loop spans 14 amino acids. The CDR3 here is CASSPGYGNQPQHF. The CDR3 bases are TGTGCCAGCAGCCCCGGGTATGGCAATCAGCCCCAGCATTTT.

V gene TRBV12-3 or TRBV12-4 combines with J gene TRBJ2-3; D gene uncertain. The CDR3 totals 11 residues. The V end lost 3 bases, the J end lost 5 bases, and 3 bases lay between the germline ends. CDR3 residues: CASSFVDTQYF. In DNA, the CDR3 is TGTGCCAGCAGTTTCGTAGATACGCAGTATTTT.

The rearrangement joins TRBV30 to TRBJ1-2, with TRBD1 as a possible D gene (5 bases). This CDR3 contains 15 residues. Germline CDR1 and CDR2: GTSNPN and SVGIG (reference sequence). Trimming left V 0 bases short and J 2 bases short, with 13 bases between. CDR3 protein: CAWSVRWGRNYGYTF. The CDR3 DNA reads as TGTGCCTGGAGTGTACGGTGGGGCAGGAACTATGGCTACACCTTC. Full variable domain (outside the CDR3, taken from reference TRBV30 and TRBJ1-2): SQTIHQWPATLVQPVGSPLSLECTVEGTSNPNLYWYRQAAGRGLQLLFYSVGIGQISSEVPQNLSASRPQDRQFILSSKKLLLSDSGFYLCAWSVRWGRNYGYTFGSGTRLTVV.

The rearrangement joins TRBV15 to TRBJ1-1; TRBD1 might be the D (6 bases). The germline V gene encodes CDR1 LNHNV and CDR2 YYDKDF (reference sequence). The CDR3 loop spans 16 amino acids. The V end lost 0 bases, the J end lost 3 bases, and 14 bases lay between the germline ends. CDR3 sequence reads: CATSRDVTGHHTEAFF. In DNA form, the CDR3 reads TGTGCCACCAGCAGAGATGTGACAGGTCATCACACTGAAGCTTTCTTT.

The chain combines TRBV7-9 with TRBJ2-1; 15 nucleotides line up with TRBD2. Germline values: CDR1 SEHNR, CDR2 FQNEAQ (reference sequence). The CDR3 is made up of 18 amino acids. Trimming cost V 0 bases and J 7 bases; bases outside gene matches: 7. CDR3 loop: CASSLAYGTSGGWNEQFF. The CDR3 bases are TGTGCCAGCAGCTTAGCATACGGGACTAGCGGGGGGTGGAATGAGCAGTTCTTC.

The gene calls are TRBV2 and TRBJ2-7, with 10 bases matching TRBD1. CDR3 size: 14 residues. The V gene end was trimmed by 6 bases and the J gene end by 6 bases; junction bases not matched to a gene: 8. Germline CDR1 is SNHLY and CDR2 is FYNNEI. The CDR3 loop reads CASSIDRGLGEQYF. For the CDR3, the DNA is TGTGCCAGCAGCATCGACAGGGGGCTAGGCGAGCAGTACTTC.